This T cell receptor beta chain came from a study of T cells in Graves' hyperthyroidism and ophthalmopathy. In germline, CDR1 is MNHEY, CDR2 SVGAGI. V gave up 0 bases and J gave up 2 bases, with 11 bases separating them. The CDR3 loop spans 15 amino acids. This clonotype was observed at least ten times. The target antigen is unknown. Authors of the study amplified TCR beta CDR3 regions from RNA transcripts. A first-round RT-PCR of the TCR CDR3 used the HTBI primer set. TCRdb itself ran the multiplex PCR reads through MiXCR, one entry per CDR3 protein. The sample shows some 460,000 distinct CDR3 sequences, approximately 15% of them seen only once. Each patient was aged 18 to 65 and had newly diagnosed hyperthyroidism of under 2 months' duration. Notes on the study in general: Prediction of ophthalmopathy progression came a median around 6.5 months pre-onset.

Source material: blood. The rearrangement joins TRBV6-5 to TRBJ2-7; weak D call: TRBD2 (5 bases). The receptor was isolated from a woman under 30 with Graves' hyperthyroidism. This chain's CDR3 is CASSYSRSGTYEQYF. The CDR3 coding sequence is TGTGCCAGCAGTTACTCGCGGAGCGGCACCTACGAGCAGTACTTC.